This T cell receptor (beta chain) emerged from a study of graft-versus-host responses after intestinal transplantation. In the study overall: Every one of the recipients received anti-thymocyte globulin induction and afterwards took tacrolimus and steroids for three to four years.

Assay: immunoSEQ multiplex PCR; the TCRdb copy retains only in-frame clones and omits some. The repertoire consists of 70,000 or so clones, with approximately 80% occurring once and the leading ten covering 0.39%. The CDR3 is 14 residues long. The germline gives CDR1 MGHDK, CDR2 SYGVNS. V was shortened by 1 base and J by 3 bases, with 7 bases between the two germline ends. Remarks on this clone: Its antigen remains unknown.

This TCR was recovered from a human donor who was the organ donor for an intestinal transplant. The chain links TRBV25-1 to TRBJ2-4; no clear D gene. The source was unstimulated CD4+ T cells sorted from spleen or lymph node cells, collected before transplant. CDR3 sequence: CASSESSVKNIQYF. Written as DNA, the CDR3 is TGTGCCAGCAGTGAATCGTCGGTCAAAAACATTCAGTACTTC. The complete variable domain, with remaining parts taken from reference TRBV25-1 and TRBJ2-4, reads EADIYQTPRYLVIGTGKKITLECSQTMGHDKMYWYQQDPGMELHLIHYSYGVNSTEKGDLSSESTVSRIRTEHFPLTLESARPSHTSQYLCASSESSVKNIQYFGAGTRLSVL.